This T cell receptor beta chain was sequenced during a study of cytomegalovirus exposure and HLA in healthy donors. Overall study: From around 180 million T cells, an earlier analysis saw some 120 million unique TCR beta sequences.

A multiplex PCR was run with 60 Vbeta primers and 13 Jbeta primers. Produced via immunoSEQ multiplex PCR; TCRdb's table is partial and in-frame only. The profile shows more than 45,000 clones, less than 75% of them singletons. With 5 bases removed from V and 3 bases from J, the gap between germline ends came to 16 bases. The CDR3 consists of 15 residues. Germline V gives CDR1 LGHNT, CDR2 FRNRAP. Sequencing input: PBMCs. The gene calls are TRBV12-5 and TRBJ1-1, with D hard to call. The clonotype originates from a man aged 25 to 40 in good health and CMV-seronegative. In nucleotides, the CDR3 is TGTGCTAGTGGTCCCGCTTTGCGGGCGGACACTGAAGCTTTCTTT. Amino acids: CASGPALRADTEAFF. The full variable domain, its missing parts supplied by reference TRBV12-5 and TRBJ1-1, is DARVTQTPRHKVTEMGQEVTMRCQPILGHNTVFWYRQTMMQGLELLAYFRNRAPLDDSGMPKDRFSAEMPDATLATLKIQPSEPRDSAVYFCASGPALRADTEAFFGQGTRLTVV.